This T cell receptor beta chain was obtained from a study of lymphopenia after photon versus proton radiotherapy. TCRdb keeps only in-frame clones here, not all; method: immunoSEQ multiplex PCR. The data show 75,000 to 90,000 clones, approximately 82% seen once. The V and J ends lost 4 bases and 9 bases, in that order; junction bases with no gene match: 10. Germline assignment: CDR1 SGHDN and CDR2 FVKESK. The CDR3 loop spans 15 amino acids. The sequencing here drew on peripheral blood, taken from a patient treated with proton-based radiotherapy. This TCR was recovered from a man in his 60s with pancreatic cancer. The rearrangement links TRBV14 to TRBJ2-1; the match to TRBD2 covers 9 bases. CDR3 DNA sequence: TGTGCCAGCAGCCCGGGGGGCGGGAGGGCCGTTGAGCAGTTCTTC. It yields the protein CASSPGGGRAVEQFF.